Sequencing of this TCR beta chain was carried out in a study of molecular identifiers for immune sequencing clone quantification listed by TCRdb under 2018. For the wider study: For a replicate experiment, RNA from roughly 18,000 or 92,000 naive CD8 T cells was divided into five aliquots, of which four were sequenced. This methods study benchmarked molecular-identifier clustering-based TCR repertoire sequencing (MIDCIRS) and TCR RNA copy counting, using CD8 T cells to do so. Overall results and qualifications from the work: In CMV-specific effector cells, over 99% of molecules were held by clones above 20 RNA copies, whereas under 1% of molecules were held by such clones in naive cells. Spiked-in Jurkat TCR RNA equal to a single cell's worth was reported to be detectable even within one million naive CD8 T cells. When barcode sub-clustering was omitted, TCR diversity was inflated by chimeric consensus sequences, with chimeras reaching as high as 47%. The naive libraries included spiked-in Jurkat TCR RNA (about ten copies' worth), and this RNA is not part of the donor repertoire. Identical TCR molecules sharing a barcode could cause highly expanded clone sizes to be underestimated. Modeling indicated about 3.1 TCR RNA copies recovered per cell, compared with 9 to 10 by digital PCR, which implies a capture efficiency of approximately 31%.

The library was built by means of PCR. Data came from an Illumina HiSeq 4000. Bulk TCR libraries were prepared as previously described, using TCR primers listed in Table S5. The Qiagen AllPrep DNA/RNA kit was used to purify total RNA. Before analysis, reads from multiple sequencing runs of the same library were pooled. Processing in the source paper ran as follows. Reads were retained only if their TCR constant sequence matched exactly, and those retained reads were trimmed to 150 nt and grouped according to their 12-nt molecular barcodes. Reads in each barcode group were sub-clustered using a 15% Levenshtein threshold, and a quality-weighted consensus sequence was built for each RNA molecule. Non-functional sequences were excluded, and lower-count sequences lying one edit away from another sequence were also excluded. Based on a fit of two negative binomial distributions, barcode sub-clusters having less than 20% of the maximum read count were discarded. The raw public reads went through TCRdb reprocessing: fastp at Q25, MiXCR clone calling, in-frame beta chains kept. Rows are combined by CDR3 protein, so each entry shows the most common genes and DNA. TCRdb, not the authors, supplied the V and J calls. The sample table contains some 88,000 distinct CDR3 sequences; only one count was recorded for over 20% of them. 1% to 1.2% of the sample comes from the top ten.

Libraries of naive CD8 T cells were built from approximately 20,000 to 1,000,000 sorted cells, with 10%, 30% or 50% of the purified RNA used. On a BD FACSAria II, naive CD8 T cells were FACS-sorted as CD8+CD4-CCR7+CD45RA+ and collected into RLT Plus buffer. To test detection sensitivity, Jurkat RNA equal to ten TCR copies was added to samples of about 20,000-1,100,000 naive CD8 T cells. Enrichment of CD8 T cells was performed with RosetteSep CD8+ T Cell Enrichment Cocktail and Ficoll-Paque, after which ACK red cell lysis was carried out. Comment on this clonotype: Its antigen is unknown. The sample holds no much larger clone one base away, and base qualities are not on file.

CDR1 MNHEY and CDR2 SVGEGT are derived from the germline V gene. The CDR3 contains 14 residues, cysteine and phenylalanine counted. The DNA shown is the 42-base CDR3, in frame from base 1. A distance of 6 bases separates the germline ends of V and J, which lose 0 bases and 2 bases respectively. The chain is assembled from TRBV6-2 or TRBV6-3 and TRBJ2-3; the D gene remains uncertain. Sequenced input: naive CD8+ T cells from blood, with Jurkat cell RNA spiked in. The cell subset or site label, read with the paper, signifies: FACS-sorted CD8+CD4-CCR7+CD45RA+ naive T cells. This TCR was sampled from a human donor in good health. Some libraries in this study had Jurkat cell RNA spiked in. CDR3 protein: CASSYSSPTDTQYF. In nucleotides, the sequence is TGTGCCAGCAGTTACTCTAGCCCCACAGATACGCAGTATTTT.